This T cell receptor beta chain was observed in a study of regulatory and conventional T cells in RAG deficiency. Points from the study as a whole: Patient subsets had shorter CDR3s; Omenn Treg-Tconv overlap exceeded 80%. Sorted Omenn CD25-high CD127-low cells may not be bona fide Tregs.

In this sample, this clone turned up once. The antigen is undetermined. Repertoires were generated with immunoSEQ multiplex PCR, while TCRdb's copy carries only in-frame clones and drops some. The table has tens of thousands of clones, 89% seen once; the top ten hold roughly 13%. V dropped 4 bases and J dropped 0; count of bases not matched to a gene: 12. Germline values: CDR1 SGHDT, CDR2 YYEEEE. The CDR3 has 18 amino acids. The same data also went into a second study, on regulatory T cells. That study reports: Amplification used 52 TRBV primers and 13 TRBJ primers.

This receptor was identified in a human donor in good health. This sequence joins TRBV5-6 and TRBJ2-3; TRBD2 aligns across 9 bases. Sequenced: CD8+ T cells sorted from blood. The CDR3 loop reads CASSGLPASGESTDTQYF. The CDR3 coding sequence is TGTGCCAGCAGCGGGCTCCCGGCTAGCGGGGAAAGCACAGATACGCAGTATTTT.